This TCR beta chain was sequenced in a study of CD8+ T cells in alopecia areata. Study context: Treated patients were given oral tofacitinib, which was dosed at 5 to 10 mg twice daily. The study, taken as a whole, reports: Clonality was higher in lesional than normal scalp, especially in alopecia totalis/universalis.

RNA was isolated and reverse transcribed to cDNA, the sequencing template. Repertoires were generated with immunoSEQ multiplex PCR, while TCRdb's copy carries only in-frame clones and drops some. The profile covers 180,000 or so clones, with around 71% appearing a single time and roughly 10% taken by the ten largest. Trimming pared 4 bases from V and 7 bases from J, leaving 13 bases between. This CDR3 is 13 amino acids long. Germline V gene sequence: CDR1 SEHNR, CDR2 FQNEAQ (reference sequence). Sampling of alopecia areata patients yielded lesional scalp punch biopsies as well as peripheral blood. The sorting of PBMCs gave CD4+ and CD8+ T cells. In regard to this clone: Its target is unknown.

This TCR was recovered from a human donor with alopecia areata. The sample here was CD8+ T cells sorted from blood, taken at week 0. This chain joins TRBV7-9 and TRBJ1-2; TRBD1 is a possible D gene (6 bases). The CDR3 is CASSSQGWAGYTF. The CDR3 nucleotides are TGTGCCAGCAGCTCACAGGGTTGGGCTGGCTACACCTTC.